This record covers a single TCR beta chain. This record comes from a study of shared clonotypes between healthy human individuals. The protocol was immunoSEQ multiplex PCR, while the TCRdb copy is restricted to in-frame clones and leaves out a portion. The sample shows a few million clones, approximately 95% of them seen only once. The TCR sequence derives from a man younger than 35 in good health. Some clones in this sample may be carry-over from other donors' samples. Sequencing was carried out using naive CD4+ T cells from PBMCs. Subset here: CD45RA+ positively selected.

The chain's CDR3 is CASSGTRETQYF. In nucleotides, the CDR3 is TGTGCCAGCAGTGGGACTCGGGAGACCCAGTACTTC. The chain couples TRBV6-1 to TRBJ2-5; D possibly corresponds to TRBD2 (5 bases). CDR1 is MNHNS, CDR2 SASEGT, per germline. The CDR3 is 12 amino acids. Trimming left V 4 bases short and J 5 bases short, with 8 bases between.